The present T cell receptor beta chain was sequenced within a study of identical twins. Findings of the study overall: Memory repertoires showed no such pattern, whereas abundant cord blood beta clonotypes carried fewer insertions.

Each CDR3 protein is one row after TCRdb ran MiXCR on the 5' RACE reads. The sample holds roughly 470,000 distinct CDR3 sequences, roughly 13% seen once. Donors uniformly comprised healthy Caucasians. The J segment lost 9 bases and the V segment lost 5 bases, leaving 12 bases of the junction unmatched. The CDR3 length is 16 residues. Points on this clonotype: What it recognizes is unknown.

These sequences were also reported in another study, on yellow fever vaccine responses in identical twins.

The receptor's source is a young woman in good health. This sequence joins TRBV12-3 or TRBV12-4 and TRBJ2-4, with 11 bases that match TRBD2. The specimen was CD4+ T cells sorted from blood. CDR3 residues: CASSVTGTSGISIQYF. The CDR3 DNA sequence: TGTGCCAGCAGTGTAACCGGGACTAGCGGTATCTCCATTCAGTACTTC.